What follows are 5 T cell receptor beta chains derived from one specimen sequenced in a study of cytomegalovirus exposure and HLA in healthy donors. In the PCR, 60 Vbeta and 13 Jbeta primers were used. Repertoires were generated with immunoSEQ multiplex PCR, while TCRdb's copy carries only in-frame clones and drops some. The sample totals over 100,000 clones. The sequenced sample was PBMCs. Receptors originate from a woman in her thirties or forties in good health and CMV-seropositive.

The rearrangement links TRBV28 to TRBJ2-2, with D perhaps TRBD1 (6 bases). Germline CDR1 reads MDHEN; CDR2 reads SYDVKM. The CDR3 is made up of 14 amino acids. The V end was cut by 3 bases, the J end by 1 base, with 6 bases between. CDR3 protein: CASSLGQNTGELFF. The CDR3 DNA reads as TGTGCCAGCAGTTTGGGACAGAACACCGGGGAGCTGTTTTTT.

The rearrangement joins TRBV6-5 to TRBJ1-2; 8 bases line up with TRBD1. J gave up 4 bases and V 6 bases, and 4 bases lay outside the gene matches. Germline CDR1 is MNHEY and CDR2 is SVGAGI. The CDR3 consists of 13 residues. CDR3 DNA sequence: TGTGCCAGCAGGCAGGGGGCGGTCTATGGCTACACCTTC. Its translation: CASRQGAVYGYTF.

The chain couples TRBV27 to TRBJ1-6; 9 bases agree with TRBD1. The CDR3 contains 14 residues. CDR1 is MNHEY and CDR2 is SMNVEV in the germline V gene (reference sequence). The V and J ends lost 7 bases and 7 bases, in that order; junction bases with no gene match: 5. The CDR3 DNA reads TGTGCCAGCATGACAGGGGGAATCAATTCACCCCTCCACTTT. As protein: CASMTGGINSPLHF.

The rearrangement joins TRBV7-9 to TRBJ2-7; a possible D gene is TRBD2 (5 bases). Germline CDR1 reads SEHNR; CDR2 reads FQNEAQ (reference sequence). CDR3 length: 11 amino acids. Trimming took off 4 bases at V and 13 bases at J, with 14 bases between the two ends. The chain's CDR3 is CASSSITDSYF. CDR3 nucleotide sequence: TGTGCCAGCAGCTCCATTACGGACTCCTACTTC.

The chain combines TRBV6-1 with TRBJ2-7, with unresolved D. V dropped 6 bases and J dropped 5 bases, with 11 bases sitting between them. Germline V lookup: CDR1 MNHNS, CDR2 SASEGT. The CDR3 is 12 amino acids. CDR3 nucleotide sequence: TGTGCCAGCAGGTGGCTGAACCACGAGCAGTACTTC. As protein: CASRWLNHEQYF.